This TCR beta chain was captured by sequencing in a study of blood T cell repertoires in COVID-19 (TCRdb year 2020). Context from the whole study: Samples from collaborators originated in the United States, Italy and Spain and spanned both the acute and convalescent phases of COVID-19. The repertoires were made available in a free public database intended to serve as a resource for research on the immune response to SARS-CoV-2. Samples came from the ongoing ImmuneRACE study (first 160 participants) plus 1,254 subjects from 6 global collaborators. Deeply sampled blood TCRbeta repertoires from subjects exposed to, actively infected with, or recovered from COVID-19 were included in the dataset. HLA class I and class II types, where available, came from metadata supplied by the sample provider rather than from assay-based typing. Sample metadata almost always included a de-identified subject ID, COVID-19 status, age in years and sex. The prospective study material was composed of cDNA or gDNA derived from T cells, B-cell-depleted T cells, or PBMCs.

Worth noting for this clone: This receptor's antigen is unknown. One base away there is no much larger clone; base qualities are not given.

The research as a whole found: The quantity of clinical and demographic metadata differed by source and by participant and was supplied without curation.

Whole blood was collected in K2EDTA tubes by collaborating institutions according to the institutions' own protocols. Collaborator samples were shipped for TCRbeta analysis as frozen whole blood, isolated PBMCs, or DNA extracted from either sample type. The germline ends are 13 bases apart after V is trimmed by 5 bases and J by 4 bases. The CDR3 sequence holds 14 residues, the cysteine and phenylalanine included. Only the CDR3 region is kept as DNA, spanning 42 bases read in frame from base 1. In the germline V gene, CDR1 corresponds to SGHTA and CDR2 to FQGNSA. TCRbeta CDR3 regions were amplified from genomic DNA using the immunoSEQ Assay, a bias-controlled multiplex PCR. In the source study's methods: Nucleated cell counts per sample were estimated from amplification of reference gene primers within the assay. Sequence reads were collapsed and filtered to measure the absolute abundance of every unique TCRbeta CDR3 rearrangement. Productive Simpson clonality was computed per sample as the square root of Simpson's diversity index over productive rearrangements. Drawn from immuneACCESS, this table holds only the in-frame rearrangements with V and J called that TCRdb kept. Clones are partly lost; checked studies trace under half to an unresolved V gene and leave the rest unexplained. That table supplies the V and J calls and clone size; D and trimming were determined from the DNA. The sample table records 120,000 to 150,000 clones; 80% to 90% of these occur just once. The top ten constitute around 6.1% of the sample.

The rearrangement combines TRBV7-2 with TRBJ2-3, with the D gene not clear enough to name. The sequence derives from a man older than 75 with acute or convalescent COVID-19. Sample: peripheral blood. CDR3 protein: CASSPGGFPDTQYF. Read as DNA, the sequence is TGTGCCAGCAGCCCCGGCGGCTTTCCAGATACGCAGTATTTT.